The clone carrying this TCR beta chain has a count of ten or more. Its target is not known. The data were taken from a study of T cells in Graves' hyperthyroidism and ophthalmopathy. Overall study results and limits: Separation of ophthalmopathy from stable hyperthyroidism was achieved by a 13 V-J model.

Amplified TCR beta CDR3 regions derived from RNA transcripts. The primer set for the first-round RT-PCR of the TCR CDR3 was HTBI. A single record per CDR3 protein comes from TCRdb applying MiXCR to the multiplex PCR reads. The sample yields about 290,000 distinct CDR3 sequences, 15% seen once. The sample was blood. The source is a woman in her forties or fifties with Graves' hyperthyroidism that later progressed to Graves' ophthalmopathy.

The CDR3 nucleotides are TGTGCCACCAGTGATTCTAGGACAGGGAATGGAGTCTACACCTTC. Residues: CATSDSRTGNGVYTF. V usage is TRBV24-1 and J usage is TRBJ1-2, with 8 bases that match TRBD1. The germline V gene encodes CDR1 KGHDR and CDR2 SFDVKD. The CDR3 is 15 residues long. V was clipped by 2 bases and J by 10 bases; unmatched bases: 11.